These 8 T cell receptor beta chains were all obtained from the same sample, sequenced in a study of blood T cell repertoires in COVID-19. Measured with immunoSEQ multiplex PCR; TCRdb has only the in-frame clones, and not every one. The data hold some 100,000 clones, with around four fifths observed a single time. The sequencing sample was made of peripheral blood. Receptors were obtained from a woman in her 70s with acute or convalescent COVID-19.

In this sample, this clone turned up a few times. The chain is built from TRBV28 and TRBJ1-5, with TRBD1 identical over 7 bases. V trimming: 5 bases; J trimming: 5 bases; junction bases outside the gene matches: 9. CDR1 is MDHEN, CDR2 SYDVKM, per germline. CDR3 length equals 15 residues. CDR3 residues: CASSIGEGGYQPQHF. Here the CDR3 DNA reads TGTGCCAGCAGTATCGGGGAAGGGGGCTATCAGCCCCAGCATTTT.

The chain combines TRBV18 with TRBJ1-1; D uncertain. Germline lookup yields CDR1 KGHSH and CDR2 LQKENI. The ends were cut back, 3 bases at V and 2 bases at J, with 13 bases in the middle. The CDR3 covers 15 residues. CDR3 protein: CASSPLLEHNTEAFF. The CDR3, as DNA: TGTGCCAGCTCACCGCTTCTAGAACATAACACTGAAGCTTTCTTT. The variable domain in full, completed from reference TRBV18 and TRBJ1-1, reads NAGVMQNPRHLVRRRGQEARLRCSPMKGHSHVYWYRQLPEEGLKFMVYLQKENIIDESGMPKERFSAEFPKEGPSILRIQQVVRGDSAAYFCASSPLLEHNTEAFFGQGTRLTVV.

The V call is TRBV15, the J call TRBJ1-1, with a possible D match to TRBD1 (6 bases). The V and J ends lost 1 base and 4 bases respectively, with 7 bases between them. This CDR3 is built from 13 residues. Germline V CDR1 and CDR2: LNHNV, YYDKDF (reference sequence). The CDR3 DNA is TGTGCCACCAGCAGAGCAGGGGCCACTGAAGCTTTCTTT. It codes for CATSRAGATEAFF.

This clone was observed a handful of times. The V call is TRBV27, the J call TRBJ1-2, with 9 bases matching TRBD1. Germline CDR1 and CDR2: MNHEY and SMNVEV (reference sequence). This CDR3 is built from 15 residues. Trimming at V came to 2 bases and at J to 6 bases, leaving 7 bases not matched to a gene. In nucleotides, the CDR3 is TGTGCCAGCAGTTTAGGGGGACAGGGCTTCGATGGCTACACCTTC. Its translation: CASSLGGQGFDGYTF.

The CDR3 DNA is TGCGCCAGCTCGTGGGGCAGGGAACAGCCCCAGCATTTT. Translation gives CASSWGREQPQHF. V gene TRBV4-3 combines with J gene TRBJ1-5; perhaps TRBD1 as D (5 bases). The germline gives CDR1 LGHNA, CDR2 YSLEER. V shed 8 bases and J shed 7 bases, with 15 bases lying between them. The CDR3 has 13 amino acids.

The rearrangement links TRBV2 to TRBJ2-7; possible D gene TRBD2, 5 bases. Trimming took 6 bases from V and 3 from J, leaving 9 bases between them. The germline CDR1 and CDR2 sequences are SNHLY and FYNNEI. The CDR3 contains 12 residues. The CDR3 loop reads CASSVEGYEQYV. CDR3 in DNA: TGTGCCAGCAGCGTCGAGGGCTACGAGCAGTACGTC.

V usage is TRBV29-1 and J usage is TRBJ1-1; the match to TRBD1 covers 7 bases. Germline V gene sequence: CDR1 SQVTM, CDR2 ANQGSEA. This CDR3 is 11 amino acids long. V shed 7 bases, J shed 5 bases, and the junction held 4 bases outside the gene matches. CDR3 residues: CSATQGTEAFF. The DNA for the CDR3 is TGCAGCGCCACACAGGGGACTGAAGCTTTCTTT.

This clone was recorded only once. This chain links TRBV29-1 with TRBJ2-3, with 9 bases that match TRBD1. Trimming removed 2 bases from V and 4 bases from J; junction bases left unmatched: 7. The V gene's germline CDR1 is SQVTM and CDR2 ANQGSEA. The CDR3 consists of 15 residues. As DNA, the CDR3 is TGCAGCGTTGAAACCGGGACAGGGACCTCAGATACGCAGTATTTT. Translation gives CSVETGTGTSDTQYF.